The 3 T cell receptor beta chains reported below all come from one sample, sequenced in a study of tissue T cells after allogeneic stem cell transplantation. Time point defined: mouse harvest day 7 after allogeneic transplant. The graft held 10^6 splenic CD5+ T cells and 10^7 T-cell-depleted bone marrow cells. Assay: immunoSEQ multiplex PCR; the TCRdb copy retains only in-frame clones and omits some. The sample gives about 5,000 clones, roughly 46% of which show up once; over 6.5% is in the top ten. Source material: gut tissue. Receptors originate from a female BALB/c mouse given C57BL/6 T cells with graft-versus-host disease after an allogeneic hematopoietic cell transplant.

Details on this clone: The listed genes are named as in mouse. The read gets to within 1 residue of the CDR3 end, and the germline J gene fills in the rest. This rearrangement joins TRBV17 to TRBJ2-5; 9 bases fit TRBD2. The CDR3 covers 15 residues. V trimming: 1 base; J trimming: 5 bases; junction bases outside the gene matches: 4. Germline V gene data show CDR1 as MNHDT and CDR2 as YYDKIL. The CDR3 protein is CASSRGTGGPDTQYF. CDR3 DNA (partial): TGTGCTAGCAGTAGAGGTACTGGGGGGCCAGACACCCAGTAC.

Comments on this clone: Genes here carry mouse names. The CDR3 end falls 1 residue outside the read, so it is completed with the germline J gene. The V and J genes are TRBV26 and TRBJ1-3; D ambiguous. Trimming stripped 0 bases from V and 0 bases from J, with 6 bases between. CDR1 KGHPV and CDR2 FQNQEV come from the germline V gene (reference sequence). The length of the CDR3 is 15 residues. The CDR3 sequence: CASSLSMDSGNTLYF. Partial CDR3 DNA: TGTGCCAGCAGTCTGTCGATGGATTCTGGAAATACGCTCTAT.

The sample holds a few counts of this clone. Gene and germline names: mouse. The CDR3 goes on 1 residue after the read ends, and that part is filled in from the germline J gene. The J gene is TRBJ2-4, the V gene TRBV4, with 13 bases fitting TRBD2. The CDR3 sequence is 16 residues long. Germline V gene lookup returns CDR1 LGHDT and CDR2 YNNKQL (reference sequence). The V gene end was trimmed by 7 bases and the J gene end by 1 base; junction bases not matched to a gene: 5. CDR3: CASKDWGGAGQNTLYF. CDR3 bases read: TGTGCCAGCAAGGACTGGGGGGGCGCGGGTCAAAACACCTTGTAC.